This T cell receptor beta chain was observed in a study of shared clonotypes between healthy human individuals. V dropped 6 bases and J dropped 5 bases, with 17 bases sitting between them. Per germline, CDR1 MNHNY and CDR2 SVGAGI (reference sequence). The CDR3 loop spans 14 amino acids. Using immunoSEQ multiplex PCR, the repertoire was profiled, and TCRdb retains in-frame clones only, with some absent. The sample consists of some 1.1 million clones, 70% to 80% of them appearing once. Source material: memory CD4+ T cells from PBMCs. Subset here: CD45RA-negative fraction. The chain joins TRBV6-6 to TRBJ2-7, with D tentatively TRBD1 (6 bases). This TCR was recovered from a man younger than 30 in good health. Some clones in this sample may be carry-over from other donors' samples. CDR3 sequence reads: CASSSVTGNHEQYF. The CDR3 DNA reads TGTGCCAGCAGCAGTGTAACAGGGAACCACGAGCAGTACTTC.